One and the same sample provided the 3 T cell receptor beta chains below, sequenced in a study of CD8+CD57+ T cells in acquired aplastic anemia. Researchers used genomic DNA as the template to profile TCR beta VDJ and CDR3. TCRdb passed the reads through MiXCR, listing each CDR3 protein once. The sample consists of around 200,000 distinct CDR3 sequences, roughly 50% of them appearing once. It was patients with CD8+CD57+ cell expansion by flow cytometry who were chosen for sequencing. Source material: sorted CD4+, CD8+, or CD8+CD57+ T cells (not recorded which) from PBMCs. These receptors originate from a human donor with aplastic anemia.

The V gene is TRBV7-7, the J gene TRBJ2-7; no clear D. The CDR3 loop spans 14 amino acids. The germline V gene has CDR1 SSHAT and CDR2 FNYEAQ (reference sequence). V was clipped by 2 bases and J by 0 bases, with 8 bases between them. The CDR3 sequence: CASSLHSGSYEQYF. In DNA, the CDR3 is TGTGCCAGCAGCTTACATTCAGGCTCCTACGAGCAGTACTTC.

The table lists this clonotype with a few counts. The chain employs TRBV5-1 and TRBJ2-2; TRBD1 or TRBD2 may be the D gene (5 bases each). Germline V gives CDR1 SGHRS, CDR2 YFSETQ. This CDR3 comprises 16 residues. Trimming cost V 7 bases and J 1 base, with 17 bases left between them. The CDR3 DNA is TGCGCCAGCGGCAGATACGGGACCCAGAACACCGGGGAGCTGTTTTTT. This codes for CASGRYGTQNTGELFF.

The gene calls are TRBV24-1 and TRBJ2-1, with D uncertain. The CDR3 length is 13 residues. CDR1 and CDR2 (germline): KGHDR, SFDVKD. V was shortened by 3 bases and J by 3 bases, with 5 bases between the two germline ends. The DNA of the CDR3 is TGTGCCACCAGTGATGCCCACTACAATGAGCAGTTCTTC. Its translation: CATSDAHYNEQFF.